These 27 T cell receptor beta chains came from one sample sequenced in a study of T cell changes during pregnancy in multiple sclerosis. Assay: immunoSEQ multiplex PCR; the TCRdb copy retains only in-frame clones and omits some. The sample carries about 120,000 clones, roughly 92% recorded once. This specimen consisted of peripheral blood, obtained before pregnancy. Source of these receptors: a female donor with multiple sclerosis, enrolled in a pregnancy study.

V is TRBV6-4 and J is TRBJ2-1; TRBD1 matches at 8 bases. V was clipped by 6 bases and J by 0 bases; unmatched bases: 4. Germline lookup yields CDR1 MRHNA and CDR2 SNTAGT. The CDR3 sequence is 15 residues long. The DNA for the CDR3 is TGTGCCAGCAGCAGAACAGGGGGCTCCTACAATGAGCAGTTCTTC. Encoded protein: CASSRTGGSYNEQFF.

The chain combines TRBV5-1 with TRBJ2-2; TRBD2 aligns across 7 bases. This CDR3 region has 16 residues. Losses at the gene ends were 7 bases for V and 3 bases for J; bases not matched to a gene: 12. Looked up from germline, CDR1 is SGHRS and CDR2 is YFSETQ. Here the CDR3 reads CASRLQAGRDTGELFF. CDR3 DNA sequence: TGCGCCAGCCGTCTCCAAGCGGGGCGAGACACCGGGGAGCTGTTTTTT. The whole variable domain, remainder taken from reference TRBV5-1 and TRBJ2-2, is KAGVTQTPRYLIKTRGQQVTLSCSPISGHRSVSWYQQTPGQGLQFLFEYFSETQRNKGNFPGRFSGRQFSNSRSEMNVSTLELGDSALYLCASRLQAGRDTGELFFGEGSRLTVL.

This clone was found once. The chain links TRBV7-9 to TRBJ2-5; possible D gene TRBD2, 6 bases. Germline-derived CDR1 and CDR2 are SEHNR and FQNEAQ (reference sequence). Trimming pared 2 bases from V and 4 bases from J, leaving 11 bases between. This CDR3 region has 14 residues. Written as DNA, the CDR3 is TGTGCCAGCAGCTTATTAGAGGGAGGAGAGACCCAGTACTTC. Its translation: CASSLLEGGETQYF. Based on the CDR3 plus reference TRBV7-9 and TRBJ2-5, the full variable domain is DTGVSQNPRHKITKRGQNVTFRCDPISEHNRLYWYRQTLGQGPEFLTYFQNEAQLEKSRLLSDRFSAERPKGSFSTLEIQRTEQGDSAMYLCASSLLEGGETQYFGPGTRLLVL.

This clone was counted once. This sequence joins TRBV27 and TRBJ2-7; a possible D gene is TRBD1 (6 bases). Germline V lookup: CDR1 MNHEY, CDR2 SMNVEV (reference sequence). The CDR3 has 15 residues. V lost 4 bases and J 2 bases, leaving 15 bases between the germline ends. CDR3 in amino acids: CASSYRTAAPYEQYF. The CDR3 DNA sequence: TGTGCCAGCAGTTACCGGACAGCGGCCCCCTACGAGCAGTACTTC.

This chain uses TRBV18 with TRBJ1-6, with TRBD1 matching 8 bases. CDR1 and CDR2 from the germline V gene are KGHSH and LQKENI. V shed 6 bases and J 7 bases; nucleotides not matched to a gene: 11. This CDR3 comprises 16 residues. The DNA of the CDR3 is TGTGCCAGCTCGCCTCTCGGACAGGGTGGGAATTCACCCCTCCACTTT. Protein sequence: CASSPLGQGGNSPLHF.

J is TRBJ2-7 and V is TRBV15; 12 bases fit TRBD1. Germline assignment: CDR1 LNHNV and CDR2 YYDKDF (reference sequence). V lost 1 base to trimming and J lost 6 bases; unmatched junction nucleotides: 13. This CDR3 contains 18 residues. The CDR3: CATSRGGGQGQGALEQYF. CDR3 sequence (DNA): TGTGCCACCAGCAGAGGGGGCGGGCAGGGACAGGGGGCCCTCGAGCAGTACTTC.

The chain carries TRBV6-1 and TRBJ2-7; 8 nucleotides line up with TRBD1. The CDR3 contains 14 residues. V shed 7 bases and J 3 bases; nucleotides not matched to a gene: 8. Germline assignment: CDR1 MNHNS and CDR2 SASEGT. CDR3 region: CASIKDRAYYEQYF. The CDR3 nucleotides read TGTGCCAGCATAAAGGACAGGGCCTACTACGAGCAGTACTTC.

This clone was seen just once. The V gene is TRBV7-6, the J gene TRBJ2-1; TRBD2 matches 9 bases. Germline values: CDR1 SGHVS, CDR2 FNYEAQ. Trimming removed 1 base from V and 8 bases from J; junction bases left unmatched: 9. The CDR3 has 16 residues. The CDR3 here is CASSLVGGGASDEQFF. The CDR3 DNA reads as TGTGCCAGCAGCTTAGTTGGCGGGGGGGCCTCCGATGAGCAGTTCTTC.

The V gene is TRBV28, the J gene TRBJ1-5; 8 nucleotides match TRBD1. The CDR3 is made up of 15 amino acids. In germline, CDR1 is MDHEN, CDR2 SYDVKM. V dropped 6 bases and J dropped 2; count of bases not matched to a gene: 6. The CDR3 region is CASSRLTGGNQPQHF. The CDR3 nucleotides are TGTGCCAGCAGCCGCCTGACAGGGGGCAATCAGCCCCAGCATTTT. Full variable domain (outside the CDR3, taken from reference TRBV28 and TRBJ1-5): DVKVTQSSRYLVKRTGEKVFLECVQDMDHENMFWYRQDPGLGLRLIYFSYDVKMKEKGDIPEGYSVSREKKERFSLILESASTNQTSMYLCASSRLTGGNQPQHFGDGTRLSIL.

V is TRBV5-5 and J is TRBJ2-7; D is uncertain. This CDR3 is built from 13 residues. Germline loops: CDR1 SGHKS, CDR2 YYEKEE (reference sequence). V shed 4 bases and J shed 2 bases, with 10 bases lying between them. CDR3 loop: CASSAPRPYEQYF. The CDR3 DNA reads as TGTGCCAGCAGCGCGCCTCGCCCCTACGAGCAGTACTTC.

CDR3 in amino acids: CASSGSGVQETQYF. In DNA, the CDR3 is TGTGCCAGCAGTGGGAGCGGGGTCCAAGAGACCCAGTACTTC. The V and J genes are TRBV9 and TRBJ2-5; the match to TRBD2 covers 7 bases. The CDR3 runs to 14 residues. Germline V gene lookup returns CDR1 SGDLS and CDR2 YYNGEE. V was clipped by 5 bases and J by 1 base; unmatched bases: 5.

The chain combines TRBV19 with TRBJ1-2, with D possibly matching TRBD1 (5 bases). The germline gives CDR1 LNHDA, CDR2 SQIVND (reference sequence). The V and J ends lost 1 base and 2 bases respectively, with 14 bases between them. CDR3 length equals 16 residues. DNA for the CDR3: TGTGCCAGTAGTATAGTCTGGACCGGGGGAAACTATGGCTACACCTTC. This sequence encodes CASSIVWTGGNYGYTF.

This clone was found a few times. The chain combines TRBV7-9 with TRBJ1-1; D gene uncertain. Trimming pared 5 bases from V and 2 bases from J, leaving 9 bases between. This CDR3 is 13 amino acids long. The germline gives CDR1 SEHNR, CDR2 FQNEAQ (reference sequence). This CDR3 reads CASSPEGNTEAFF. CDR3 DNA sequence: TGTGCCAGCAGCCCCGAGGGCAACACTGAAGCTTTCTTT.

The rearrangement joins TRBV19 to TRBJ1-5; no firm D call. The CDR3 covers 13 residues. The V gene's germline CDR1 is LNHDA and CDR2 SQIVND (reference sequence). V was trimmed by 11 bases and J by 5 bases, leaving 16 bases between them. The CDR3 DNA follows: TGTGCCTGTGGCGGGAACAGCCATCAGCCCCAGCATTTT. It specifies CACGGNSHQPQHF.

This clone was seen only once. V gene TRBV15 combines with J gene TRBJ1-5, with D unclear. Germline V CDR1 and CDR2: LNHNV, YYDKDF (reference sequence). Trimming pared 2 bases from V and 4 bases from J, leaving 18 bases between. The CDR3 covers 17 residues. The CDR3 sequence: CATSRPSRREWNQPQHF. The CDR3 bases are TGTGCCACCAGCAGACCCAGCCGAAGGGAGTGGAATCAGCCCCAGCATTTT.

V gene TRBV11-2 combines with J gene TRBJ1-3, with D unresolved. The germline CDR1 and CDR2 sequences are SGHAT and FQNNGV. V was trimmed by 5 bases and J by 8 bases, leaving 13 bases between them. The CDR3 contains 13 residues. CDR3 DNA sequence: TGTGCCAGCAGCGGACGGAAGGGAGACACCATATATTTT. Residues: CASSGRKGDTIYF.

The rearrangement links TRBV30 to TRBJ2-7, with a possible D match to TRBD1 (7 bases). Germline V CDR1 and CDR2: GTSNPN, SVGIG (reference sequence). Trimming cost V 8 bases and J 1 base, with 21 bases left between them. The CDR3 is 15 residues long. This CDR3 reads CARGRRGAESYEQYF. In DNA form, the CDR3 reads TGTGCCCGCGGACGCAGGGGGGCAGAATCCTACGAGCAGTACTTC.

The rearrangement joins TRBV19 to TRBJ2-3, with a possible D match to TRBD2 (6 bases). Germline V gives CDR1 LNHDA, CDR2 SQIVND (reference sequence). Trimming took 6 bases from V and 1 from J, leaving 11 bases between them. The CDR3 has 14 amino acids. The CDR3 region is CASRTSPGTDTQYF. The CDR3, as DNA: TGTGCCAGTAGAACTAGCCCTGGCACAGATACGCAGTATTTT.

This chain joins TRBV5-1 and TRBJ2-1; weak D call: TRBD1 (5 bases). Germline values: CDR1 SGHRS, CDR2 YFSETQ. V was cut by 0 bases and J by 9 bases, with 13 bases left in between. CDR3 length equals 14 residues. Written as DNA, the CDR3 is TGCGCCAGCAGCTTGGGGGGCCTCCCCGGTGAGCAGTTCTTC. Translated, it gives CASSLGGLPGEQFF.

The chain links TRBV7-8 to TRBJ2-1; perhaps TRBD2 as D (7 bases). CDR3 size: 17 residues. Germline V gives CDR1 SGHVS, CDR2 FQNEAQ. Trimming took 5 bases from V and 9 from J, leaving 26 bases between them. CDR3 in DNA: TGTGCCAGCAGCGGAGGCGTTCAGGGGAGGGTAGGAATTGAGCAGTTCTTC. This encodes CASSGGVQGRVGIEQFF.

The chain couples TRBV2 to TRBJ2-3; D might be TRBD2 (5 bases). The V end was cut by 1 base, the J end by 4 bases, with 9 bases between. The CDR3 contains 14 residues. The germline gives CDR1 SNHLY, CDR2 FYNNEI. This CDR3 reads CASSEGLAADTQYF. In DNA form, the CDR3 reads TGTGCCAGCAGTGAAGGGCTAGCCGCAGATACGCAGTATTTT.

The DNA for the CDR3 is TGCGCCAGCCGACAGGACCCTAACTATGGCTACACCTTC. Its translation: CASRQDPNYGYTF. The rearrangement links TRBV5-1 to TRBJ1-2, with D possibly matching TRBD1 (6 bases). V dropped 7 bases and J dropped 0 bases, with 10 bases sitting between them. The V gene's germline CDR1 is SGHRS and CDR2 YFSETQ. The CDR3 consists of 13 residues. The full variable domain, its missing parts supplied by reference TRBV5-1 and TRBJ1-2, is KAGVTQTPRYLIKTRGQQVTLSCSPISGHRSVSWYQQTPGQGLQFLFEYFSETQRNKGNFPGRFSGRQFSNSRSEMNVSTLELGDSALYLCASRQDPNYGYTFGSGTRLTVV.

Worth noting for this clone: The same CDR3 arises from other DNA sequences in this sample as well. The chain couples TRBV4-1 to TRBJ1-1, with TRBD1 identical over 7 bases. This CDR3 region has 16 residues. The ends lost 3 bases at V and 5 bases at J; junction bases unmatched: 12. Germline CDR1 is MGHRA and CDR2 is YSYEKL. CDR3 DNA: TGCGCCAGCAGCCAGGATCCGGGCAGGGGGTATACTGAAGCTTTCTTT. Amino acids: CASSQDPGRGYTEAFF.

The V call is TRBV7-9, the J call TRBJ2-2; 10 nucleotides agree with TRBD2. V shed 2 bases and J 4 bases; nucleotides not matched to a gene: 13. This CDR3 is 19 amino acids long. Germline V gene sequence: CDR1 SEHNR, CDR2 FQNEAQ (reference sequence). DNA of the CDR3: TGTGCCAGCAGCTTAAACCTGCGGCTAGCGGGAGTGGGCACCGGGGAGCTGTTTTTT. It yields the protein CASSLNLRLAGVGTGELFF.

The chain uses TRBV19 and TRBJ2-1; 7 bases match TRBD2. J gave up 6 bases and V 3 bases, and 2 bases lay outside the gene matches. Germline V gene lookup returns CDR1 LNHDA and CDR2 SQIVND (reference sequence). The CDR3 is made up of 13 amino acids. CDR3 nucleotides: TGTGCCAGTAGTATGGGGGGGTCCAATGAGCAGTTCTTC. Translated, it gives CASSMGGSNEQFF.

This chain links TRBV5-1 with TRBJ2-1, with 13 bases identical to TRBD2. CDR3 length: 16 amino acids. V shed 4 bases and J 4 bases; nucleotides not matched to a gene: 5. The V gene's germline CDR1 is SGHRS and CDR2 YFSETQ. DNA for the CDR3: TGCGCCAGCAGCCCCGGACTAGCGGGGGTTTACAATGAGCAGTTCTTC. Translating it yields CASSPGLAGVYNEQFF.

This chain connects TRBV19 to TRBJ2-7; 8 bases map to TRBD2. J was trimmed by 6 bases and V by 5 bases; bases with no gene match: 9. CDR1 is LNHDA, CDR2 SQIVND, per germline (reference sequence). CDR3 length equals 14 residues. The CDR3 reads CASSAGTRGGEQYF. In nucleotides, the CDR3 is TGTGCCAGTAGTGCCGGGACTAGAGGGGGCGAGCAGTACTTC.